Detailed here is one T cell receptor beta chain. Sequencing was performed with immunoSEQ multiplex PCR; in TCRdb, only in-frame clones are kept and a portion is missing. The sample carries under 300,000 clones, around 81% recorded once. The data were obtained in a study of blood T cell repertoires in COVID-19. V was clipped by 4 bases and J by 5 bases; unmatched bases: 14. The CDR3 covers 17 residues. CDR1 and CDR2 from the germline V gene are LNHDA and SQIVND (reference sequence). V gene TRBV19 combines with J gene TRBJ2-1; 7 nucleotides line up with TRBD2. Sequenced: peripheral blood. The sequence was obtained from a woman aged 55 to 70 with active or convalescent COVID-19. The CDR3 region has the DNA TGTGCCAGTAGTACCTACGACTGGACTAGAAGGGACAATGAGCAGTTCTTC. Encoded protein: CASSTYDWTRRDNEQFF.